The present T cell receptor beta chain was sequenced within a study of OX40 agonist ivuxolimab in advanced cancers. Study at large: Three dose-escalation patients had partial responses: one with hepatocellular carcinoma and two with cutaneous melanoma.

Germline assignment: CDR1 MNHEY and CDR2 SVGAGI. The CDR3 has 14 residues. The germline V and J ends were trimmed by 6 bases and 0 bases, with 11 bases remaining between them. Sequenced by immunoSEQ multiplex PCR; TCRdb stores in-frame clones only, minus some. The data show 72,000 or so clones, about four fifths seen once. The input for sequencing was CD4+ or CD8+ T cells sorted from blood, taken in a trial of the OX40 agonist ivuxolimab. The chain combines TRBV6-5 with TRBJ1-2; TRBD1 is a possible D gene (6 bases). The receptor was derived from an adult with an advanced solid tumor such as melanoma, head and neck, liver or kidney cancer. This chain's CDR3 is CASRPRTANYGYTF. DNA of the CDR3: TGTGCCAGCAGGCCTCGGACAGCTAACTATGGCTACACCTTC.